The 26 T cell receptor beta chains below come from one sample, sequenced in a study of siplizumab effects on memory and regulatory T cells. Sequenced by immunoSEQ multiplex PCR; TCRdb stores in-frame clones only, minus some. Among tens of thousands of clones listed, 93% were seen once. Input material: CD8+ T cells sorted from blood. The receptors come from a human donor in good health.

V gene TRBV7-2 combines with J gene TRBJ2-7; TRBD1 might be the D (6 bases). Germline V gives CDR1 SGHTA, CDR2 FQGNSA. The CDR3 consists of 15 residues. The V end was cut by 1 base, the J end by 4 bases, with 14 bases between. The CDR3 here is CASSLDGTNPYEQYF. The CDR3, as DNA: TGTGCCAGCAGCTTAGACGGGACAAACCCTTACGAGCAGTACTTC.

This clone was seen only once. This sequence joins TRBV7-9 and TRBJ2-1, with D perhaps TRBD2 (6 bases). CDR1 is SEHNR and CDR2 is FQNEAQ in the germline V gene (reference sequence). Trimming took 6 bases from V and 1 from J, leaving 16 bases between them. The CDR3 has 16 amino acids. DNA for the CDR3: TGTGCCAGCAGACCATCCGCGGGACGGTCCTACAATGAGCAGTTCTTC. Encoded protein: CASRPSAGRSYNEQFF.

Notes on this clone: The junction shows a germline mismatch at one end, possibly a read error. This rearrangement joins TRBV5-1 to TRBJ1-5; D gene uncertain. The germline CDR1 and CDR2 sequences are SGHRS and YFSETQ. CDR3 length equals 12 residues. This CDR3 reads CASSRLNQPQHF. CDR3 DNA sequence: TGTGCCAGCAGCCGGTTAAATCAGCCCCAGCATTTT.

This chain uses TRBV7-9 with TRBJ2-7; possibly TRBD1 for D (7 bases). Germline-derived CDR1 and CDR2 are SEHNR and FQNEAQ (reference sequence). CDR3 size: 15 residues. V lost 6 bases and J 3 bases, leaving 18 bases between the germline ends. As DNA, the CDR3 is TGTGCCAGCAGGCCAAGTCAGGGGGGACTCTACGAGCAGTACTTC. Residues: CASRPSQGGLYEQYF.

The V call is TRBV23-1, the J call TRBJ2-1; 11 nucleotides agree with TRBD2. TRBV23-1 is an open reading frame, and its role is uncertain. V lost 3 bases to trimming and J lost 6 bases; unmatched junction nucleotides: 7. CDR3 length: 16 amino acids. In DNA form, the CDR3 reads TGCGCCAGCAGTCAGGTAGCGGGAGGGCCCTCCAATGAGCAGTTCTTC. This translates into CASSQVAGGPSNEQFF.

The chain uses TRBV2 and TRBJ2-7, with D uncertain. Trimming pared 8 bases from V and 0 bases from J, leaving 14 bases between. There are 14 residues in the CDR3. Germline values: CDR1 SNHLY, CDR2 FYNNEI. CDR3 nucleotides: TGTGCCAGCGCCTGGACGAGGACCTCCTACGAGCAGTACTTC. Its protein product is CASAWTRTSYEQYF.

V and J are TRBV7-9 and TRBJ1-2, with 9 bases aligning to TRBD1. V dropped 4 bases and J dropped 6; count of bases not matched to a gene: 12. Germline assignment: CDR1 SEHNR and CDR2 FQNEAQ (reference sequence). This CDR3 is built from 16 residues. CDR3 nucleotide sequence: TGTGCCAGCAGCTCTCGTCCCGGGACAGGGATTCATGGCTACACCTTC. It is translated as CASSSRPGTGIHGYTF.

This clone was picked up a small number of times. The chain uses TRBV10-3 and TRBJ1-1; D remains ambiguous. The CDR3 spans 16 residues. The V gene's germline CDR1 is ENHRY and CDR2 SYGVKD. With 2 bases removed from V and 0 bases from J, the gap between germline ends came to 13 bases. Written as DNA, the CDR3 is TGTGCCATCAGTGAGGGGCAGGCGATCATGAACACTGAAGCTTTCTTT. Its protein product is CAISEGQAIMNTEAFF.

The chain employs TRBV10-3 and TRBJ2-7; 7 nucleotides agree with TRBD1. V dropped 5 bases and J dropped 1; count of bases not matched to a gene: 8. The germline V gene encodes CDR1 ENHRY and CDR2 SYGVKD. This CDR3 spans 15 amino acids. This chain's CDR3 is CAISYDRDRSYEQYF. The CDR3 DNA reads TGTGCCATCAGTTACGACAGGGATCGTTCCTACGAGCAGTACTTC.

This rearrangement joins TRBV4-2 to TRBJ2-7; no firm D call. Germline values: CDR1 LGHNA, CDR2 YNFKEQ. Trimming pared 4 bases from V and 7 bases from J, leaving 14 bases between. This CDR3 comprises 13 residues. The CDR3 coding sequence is TGTGCCAGCAGCCCCGACCCCGCTAGAGAGCAGTACTTC. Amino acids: CASSPDPAREQYF.

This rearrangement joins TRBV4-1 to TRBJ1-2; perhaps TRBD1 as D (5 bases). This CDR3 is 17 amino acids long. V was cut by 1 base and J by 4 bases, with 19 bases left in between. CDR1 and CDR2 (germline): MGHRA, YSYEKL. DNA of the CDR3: TGCGCCAGCAGCCAAGCTGAAGTGACAGCCTATTCCTATGGCTACACCTTC. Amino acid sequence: CASSQAEVTAYSYGYTF.

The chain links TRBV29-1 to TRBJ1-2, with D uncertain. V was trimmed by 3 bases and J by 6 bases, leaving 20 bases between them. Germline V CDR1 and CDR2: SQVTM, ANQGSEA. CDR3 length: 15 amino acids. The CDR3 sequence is CSVDPVSAGIHGYTF. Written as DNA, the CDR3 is TGCAGCGTTGATCCGGTGTCCGCCGGCATTCATGGCTACACCTTC.

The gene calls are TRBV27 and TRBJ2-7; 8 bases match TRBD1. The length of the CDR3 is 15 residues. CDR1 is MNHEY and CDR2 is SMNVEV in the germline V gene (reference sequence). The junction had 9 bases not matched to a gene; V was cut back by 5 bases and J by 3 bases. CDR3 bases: TGTGCCAGCAGTGATGCCAGGGGGCCGCTCTACGAGCAGTACTTC. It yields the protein CASSDARGPLYEQYF.

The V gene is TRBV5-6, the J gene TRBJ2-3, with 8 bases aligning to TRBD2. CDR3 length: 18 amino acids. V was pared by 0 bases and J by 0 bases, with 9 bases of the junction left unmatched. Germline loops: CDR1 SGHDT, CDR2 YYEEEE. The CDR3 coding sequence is TGTGCCAGCAGCTTGGGAACTAGCGGAAAAACTAGCACAGATACGCAGTATTTT. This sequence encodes CASSLGTSGKTSTDTQYF.

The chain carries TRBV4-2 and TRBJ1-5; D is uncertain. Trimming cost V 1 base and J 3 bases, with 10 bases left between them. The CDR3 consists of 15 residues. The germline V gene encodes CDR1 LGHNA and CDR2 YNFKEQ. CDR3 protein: CASSQGLDANQPQHF. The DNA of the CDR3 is TGTGCCAGCAGCCAAGGATTGGACGCCAATCAGCCCCAGCATTTT.

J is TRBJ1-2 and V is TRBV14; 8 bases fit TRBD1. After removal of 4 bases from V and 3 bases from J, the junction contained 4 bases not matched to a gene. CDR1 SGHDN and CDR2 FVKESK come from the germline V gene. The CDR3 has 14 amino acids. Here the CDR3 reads CASSLPGQDYGYTF. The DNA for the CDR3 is TGTGCCAGCAGCCTACCGGGACAGGACTATGGCTACACCTTC.

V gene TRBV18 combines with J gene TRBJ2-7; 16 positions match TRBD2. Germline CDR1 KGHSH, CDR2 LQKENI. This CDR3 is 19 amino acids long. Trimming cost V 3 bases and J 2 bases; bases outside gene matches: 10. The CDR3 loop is CASSPQGLAGGLPPYEQYF. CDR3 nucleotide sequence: TGTGCCAGCTCACCCCAGGGACTAGCGGGGGGGCTTCCCCCCTACGAGCAGTACTTC. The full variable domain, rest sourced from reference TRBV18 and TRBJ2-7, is NAGVMQNPRHLVRRRGQEARLRCSPMKGHSHVYWYRQLPEEGLKFMVYLQKENIIDESGMPKERFSAEFPKEGPSILRIQQVVRGDSAAYFCASSPQGLAGGLPPYEQYFGPGTRLTVT.

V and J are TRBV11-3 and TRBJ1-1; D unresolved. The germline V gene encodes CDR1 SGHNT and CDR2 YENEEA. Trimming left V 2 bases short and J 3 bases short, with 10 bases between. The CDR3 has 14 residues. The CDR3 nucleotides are TGTGCCAGCAGCTTATACGGCGGACACACTGAAGCTTTCTTT. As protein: CASSLYGGHTEAFF.

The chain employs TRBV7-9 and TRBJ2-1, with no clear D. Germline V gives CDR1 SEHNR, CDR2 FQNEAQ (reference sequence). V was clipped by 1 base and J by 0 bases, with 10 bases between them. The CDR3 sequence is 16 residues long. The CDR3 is CASSLVASSSYNEQFF. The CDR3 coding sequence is TGTGCCAGCAGCTTAGTGGCCTCCAGCTCCTACAATGAGCAGTTCTTC.

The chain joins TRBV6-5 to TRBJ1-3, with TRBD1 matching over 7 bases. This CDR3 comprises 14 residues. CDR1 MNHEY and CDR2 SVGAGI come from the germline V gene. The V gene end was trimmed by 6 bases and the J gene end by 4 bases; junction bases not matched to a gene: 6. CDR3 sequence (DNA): TGTGCCAGCAGGGGCGGAGGGGGCGGAAACACCATATATTTT. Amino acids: CASRGGGGGNTIYF.

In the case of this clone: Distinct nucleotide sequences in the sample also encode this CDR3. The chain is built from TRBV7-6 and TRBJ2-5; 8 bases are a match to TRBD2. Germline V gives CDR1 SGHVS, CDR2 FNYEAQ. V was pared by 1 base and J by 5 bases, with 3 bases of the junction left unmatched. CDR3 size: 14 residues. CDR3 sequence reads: CASSLDRGGETQYF. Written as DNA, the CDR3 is TGTGCCAGCAGCTTAGATCGGGGGGGGGAGACCCAGTACTTC. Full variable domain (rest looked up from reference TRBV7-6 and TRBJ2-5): GAGVSQSPRYKVTKRGQDVALRCDPISGHVSLYWYRQALGQGPEFLTYFNYEAQQDKSGLPNDRFSAERPEGSISTLTIQRTEQRDSAMYRCASSLDRGGETQYFGPGTRLLVL.

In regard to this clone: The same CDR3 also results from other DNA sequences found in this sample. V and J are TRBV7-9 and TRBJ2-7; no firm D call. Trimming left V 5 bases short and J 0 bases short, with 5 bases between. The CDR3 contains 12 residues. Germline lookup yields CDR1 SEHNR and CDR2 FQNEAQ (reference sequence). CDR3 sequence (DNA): TGTGCCAGCAGCCCAAGCTCCTACGAGCAGTACTTC. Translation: CASSPSSYEQYF.

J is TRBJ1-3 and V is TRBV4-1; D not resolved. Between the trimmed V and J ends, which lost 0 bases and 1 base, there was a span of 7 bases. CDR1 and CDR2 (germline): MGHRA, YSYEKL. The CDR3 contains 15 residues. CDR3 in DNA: TGCGCCAGCAGCCAAGAAGGCGATTCTGGAAACACCATATATTTT. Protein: CASSQEGDSGNTIYF.

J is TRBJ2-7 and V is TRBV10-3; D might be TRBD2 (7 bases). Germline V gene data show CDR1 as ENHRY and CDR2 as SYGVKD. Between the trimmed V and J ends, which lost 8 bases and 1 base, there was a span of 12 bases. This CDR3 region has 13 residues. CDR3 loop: CAIARGASYEQYF. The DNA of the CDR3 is TGTGCCATCGCCCGGGGGGCTTCCTACGAGCAGTACTTC.

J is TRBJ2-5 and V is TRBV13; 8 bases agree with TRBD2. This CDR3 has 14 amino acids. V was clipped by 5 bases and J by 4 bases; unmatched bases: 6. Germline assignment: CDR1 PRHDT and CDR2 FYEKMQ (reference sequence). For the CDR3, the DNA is TGTGCCAGCAGCCCACGGGGGGGCTTAGAGACCCAGTACTTC. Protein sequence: CASSPRGGLETQYF.

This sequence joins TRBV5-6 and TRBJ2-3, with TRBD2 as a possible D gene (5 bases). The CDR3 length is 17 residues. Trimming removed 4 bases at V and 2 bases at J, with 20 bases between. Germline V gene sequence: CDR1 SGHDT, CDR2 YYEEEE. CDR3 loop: CASSVGTGLASTDTQYF. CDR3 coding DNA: TGTGCCAGCAGCGTTGGTACTGGGCTAGCTTCCACAGATACGCAGTATTTT. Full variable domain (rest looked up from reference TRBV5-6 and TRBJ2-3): DAGVTQSPTHLIKTRGQQVTLRCSPKSGHDTVSWYQQALGQGPQFIFQYYEEEERQRGNFPDRFSGHQFPNYSSELNVNALLLGDSALYLCASSVGTGLASTDTQYFGPGTRLTVL.